Following are 20 T cell receptor beta chains from one sample sequenced in a study of T cells after yellow fever vaccination. TCRdb used MiXCR to reprocess the 5' RACE reads, holding one entry per CDR3 protein. The sample has 160,000 or so distinct CDR3 sequences, less than 9% seen once. This sample comprised CD4+ T cells sorted from PBMCs, obtained 5 days after the first yellow fever vaccination. The origin of the receptors is a man between 18 and 35 years old who received the YFV17D yellow fever vaccine.

This clonotype has a count of ten or more. The CDR3 sequence: CASSPQGQVSEQYF. The CDR3 nucleotides read TGTGCCAGCAGCCCACAGGGGCAGGTCTCCGAGCAGTACTTC. The chain joins TRBV7-7 to TRBJ2-7; the match to TRBD1 covers 7 bases. The V segment lost 5 bases and the J segment 6 bases; nucleotides outside the gene matches: 10. The CDR3 sequence is 14 residues long. Germline assignment: CDR1 SSHAT and CDR2 FNYEAQ (reference sequence).

This clonotype was detected many times. V gene TRBV9 combines with J gene TRBJ1-2; tentatively, D is TRBD1 (6 bases). V lost 0 bases and J 4 bases, leaving 13 bases between the germline ends. CDR1 and CDR2 (germline): SGDLS, YYNGEE. This CDR3 is 15 amino acids long. The CDR3 DNA sequence: TGTGCCAGCAGCGTAGCCGGACAGCCCACCTATGGCTACACCTTC. Translation gives CASSVAGQPTYGYTF.

This clonotype appeared many times. CDR3 bases: TGCAGCGTTTCGGACAGGGGTGGCGAAAAACTGTTTTTT. This gives the protein CSVSDRGGEKLFF. V and J are TRBV29-1 and TRBJ1-4; the match to TRBD1 covers 9 bases. CDR3 size: 13 residues. J was trimmed by 8 bases and V by 5 bases; bases with no gene match: 6. Germline-derived CDR1 and CDR2 are SQVTM and ANQGSEA.

The table lists this clonotype with a few counts. The chain carries TRBV12-3 or TRBV12-4 and TRBJ2-5, with 9 bases that match TRBD1. CDR3 size: 15 residues. The J segment lost 4 bases and the V segment lost 6 bases, leaving 9 bases of the junction unmatched. The CDR3 here is CASSRPGQGLETQYF. DNA for the CDR3: TGTGCCAGCAGCCGCCCTGGACAGGGGTTAGAGACCCAGTACTTC.

The rearrangement joins TRBV7-3 to TRBJ2-1, with TRBD1 as a possible D gene (7 bases). Trimming removed 5 bases at V and 8 bases at J, with 16 bases between. Germline V gene data show CDR1 as SGHTA and CDR2 as FQGTGA. The CDR3 covers 14 residues. The CDR3 nucleotides read TGTGCCAGCAGCCCCCCAGGGGGGAACCATGAGCAGTTCTTC. It specifies CASSPPGGNHEQFF.

This clonotype was counted many times. V usage is TRBV5-1 and J usage is TRBJ2-1; 8 bases align to TRBD2. The V segment lost 0 bases and the J segment 5 bases; nucleotides outside the gene matches: 7. Germline V gene data show CDR1 as SGHRS and CDR2 as YFSETQ. This CDR3 spans 16 amino acids. DNA of the CDR3: TGCGCCAGCAGCTTGGTCCCAGCGGGGGCCAACAATGAGCAGTTCTTC. Its translation is CASSLVPAGANNEQFF.

There are many counts of this clonotype. The V and J genes are TRBV6-2 or TRBV6-3 and TRBJ2-1; 10 nucleotides match TRBD2. Germline values: CDR1 MNHEY, CDR2 SVGEGT. The CDR3 consists of 13 residues. Trimming at V came to 8 bases and at J to 4 bases, leaving 2 bases not matched to a gene. This CDR3 reads CASERGGYNEQFF. The CDR3 DNA follows: TGTGCCAGCGAGCGGGGGGGTTACAATGAGCAGTTCTTC.

The chain recombines TRBV5-1 with TRBJ2-7; D is ambiguous. The CDR3 has 13 amino acids. CDR1 is SGHRS and CDR2 is YFSETQ in the germline V gene. The germline V and J ends were trimmed by 3 bases and 5 bases, with 12 bases remaining between them. CDR3 nucleotide sequence: TGCGCCAGCAGCTGGCAACGGCCGGACGAGCAGTACTTC. Translation gives CASSWQRPDEQYF. The full variable domain, rest sourced from reference TRBV5-1 and TRBJ2-7, is KAGVTQTPRYLIKTRGQQVTLSCSPISGHRSVSWYQQTPGQGLQFLFEYFSETQRNKGNFPGRFSGRQFSNSRSEMNVSTLELGDSALYLCASSWQRPDEQYFGPGTRLTVT.

This clonotype showed up just a few times. The chain employs TRBV12-3 or TRBV12-4 and TRBJ2-5; TRBD2 might be the D (6 bases). The ends were cut back, 8 bases at V and 4 bases at J, with 11 bases in the middle. The CDR3 is made up of 12 amino acids. The CDR3 spells CASGGSPETQYF. DNA for the CDR3: TGTGCCAGCGGGGGGTCGCCAGAGACCCAGTACTTC.

This clonotype appeared a few times. An end of the junction does not agree with germline; a read error may underlie this. The J gene is TRBJ1-5, the V gene TRBV12-3 or TRBV12-4; TRBD1 might be the D (6 bases). The CDR3 is 14 amino acids. The CDR3 sequence: CASRFGGLSQPQHF. The CDR3 nucleotides read TGTGCCAGCCGTTTTGGGGGGCTATCCCAGCCCCAGCATTTT.

This clonotype was found many times. This sequence joins TRBV12-3 or TRBV12-4 and TRBJ1-6; 7 bases agree with TRBD1. With 5 bases clipped from V and 7 bases from J, the junction kept 8 bases outside the gene matches. This CDR3 has 15 amino acids. Here the CDR3 reads CASSPRQGENSPLHF. The CDR3 bases are TGTGCCAGCAGTCCCCGACAGGGTGAGAATTCACCCCTCCACTTT.

This clonotype is a singleton in its sample. This chain links TRBV5-6 with TRBJ2-5, with a tentative D call TRBD1 (6 bases). This CDR3 spans 14 amino acids. V was shortened by 9 bases and J by 3 bases, with 18 bases between the two germline ends. CDR1 and CDR2 (germline): SGHDT, YYEEEE. Here the CDR3 reads CAMSTGTWEETQYF. CDR3 in DNA: TGTGCCATGAGCACCGGGACATGGGAAGAGACCCAGTACTTC. Full variable domain (rest looked up from reference TRBV5-6 and TRBJ2-5): DAGVTQSPTHLIKTRGQQVTLRCSPKSGHDTVSWYQQALGQGPQFIFQYYEEEERQRGNFPDRFSGHQFPNYSSELNVNALLLGDSALYLCAMSTGTWEETQYFGPGTRLLVL.

The sample holds many counts of this clonotype. This chain uses TRBV12-3 or TRBV12-4 with TRBJ2-3; D is undetermined. Trimming removed 3 bases at V and 2 bases at J, with 9 bases between. The CDR3 sequence is 14 residues long. The CDR3 sequence: CASSFPPLTDTQYF. CDR3 in DNA: TGTGCCAGCAGTTTCCCACCTCTCACAGATACGCAGTATTTT.

This clonotype was detected only a few times. The chain joins TRBV29-1 to TRBJ1-5, with D perhaps matching TRBD1 (5 bases). The CDR3 runs to 13 residues. With 3 bases removed from V and 4 bases from J, the gap between germline ends came to 10 bases. CDR1 is SQVTM and CDR2 is ANQGSEA in the germline V gene. The CDR3 spells CSVDMGGNQPQHF. In nucleotides, the CDR3 is TGCAGCGTTGACATGGGGGGAAATCAGCCCCAGCATTTT.

In its sample, this clonotype was seen many times. The chain joins TRBV20-1 to TRBJ2-2; tentatively, D is TRBD1 (6 bases). This CDR3 is built from 13 residues. Trimming shortened V by 5 bases and J by 5 bases, and 12 bases separated the two germline ends. Germline loops: CDR1 DFQATT, CDR2 SNEGSKA (reference sequence). This CDR3 reads CSAPRGRTGELFF. CDR3 DNA: TGCAGTGCTCCCAGGGGTAGGACCGGGGAGCTGTTTTTT.

This clonotype has at least ten counts. The V call is TRBV20-1, the J call TRBJ2-7, with D possibly matching TRBD1 (5 bases). The V gene's germline CDR1 is DFQATT and CDR2 SNEGSKA (reference sequence). V was trimmed by 5 bases and J by 6 bases, leaving 17 bases between them. The CDR3 runs to 13 residues. The CDR3 region has the DNA TGCAGTGCTTCGAAGGCAGGGCCGATCGAGCAGTACTTC. Residues: CSASKAGPIEQYF.

V usage is TRBV7-2 and J usage is TRBJ2-1; TRBD2 matches at 8 bases. With 5 bases clipped from V and 15 bases from J, the junction kept 12 bases outside the gene matches. CDR1 is SGHTA, CDR2 FQGNSA, per germline. The CDR3 sequence is 13 residues long. The CDR3 DNA reads as TGTGCCAGCAGCCCCCGGCCGGGACTAGAAGGGTTCTTC. The encoded protein is CASSPRPGLEGFF.

This clonotype was counted between two and nine times. The CDR3 sequence is CASSSQGADYGYTF. CDR3 coding DNA: TGTGCCAGCAGCTCACAGGGGGCAGACTATGGCTACACCTTC. The V and J genes are TRBV7-2 and TRBJ1-2; 9 bases are a match to TRBD1. Trimming cost V 4 bases and J 3 bases; bases outside gene matches: 3. The CDR3 is 14 residues long. CDR1 is SGHTA and CDR2 is FQGNSA in the germline V gene.

This clonotype was detected ten times or more. V usage is TRBV4-3 and J usage is TRBJ1-1; TRBD1 matches at 8 bases. J was trimmed by 2 bases and V by 0 bases; bases with no gene match: 5. The CDR3 spans 16 residues. CDR1 and CDR2 from the germline V gene are LGHNA and YSLEER. For the CDR3, the DNA is TGCGCCAGCAGCCAAGACCCTACAGGGGGTAACACTGAAGCTTTCTTT. It encodes CASSQDPTGGNTEAFF.

This clonotype was found a few times. The rearrangement links TRBV14 to TRBJ2-3; D is undetermined. The length of the CDR3 is 14 residues. Germline CDR1 and CDR2: SGHDN and FVKESK. V dropped 4 bases and J dropped 2 bases, with 10 bases sitting between them. The CDR3: CASSPSIPTDTQYF. CDR3 sequence (DNA): TGTGCCAGCAGCCCTAGTATCCCCACAGATACGCAGTATTTT. Supplemented by reference TRBV14 and TRBJ2-3, the full variable domain reads EAGVTQFPSHSVIEKGQTVTLRCDPISGHDNLYWYRRVMGKEIKFLLHFVKESKQDESGMPNNRFLAERTGGTYSTLKVQPAELEDSGVYFCASSPSIPTDTQYFGPGTRLTVL.